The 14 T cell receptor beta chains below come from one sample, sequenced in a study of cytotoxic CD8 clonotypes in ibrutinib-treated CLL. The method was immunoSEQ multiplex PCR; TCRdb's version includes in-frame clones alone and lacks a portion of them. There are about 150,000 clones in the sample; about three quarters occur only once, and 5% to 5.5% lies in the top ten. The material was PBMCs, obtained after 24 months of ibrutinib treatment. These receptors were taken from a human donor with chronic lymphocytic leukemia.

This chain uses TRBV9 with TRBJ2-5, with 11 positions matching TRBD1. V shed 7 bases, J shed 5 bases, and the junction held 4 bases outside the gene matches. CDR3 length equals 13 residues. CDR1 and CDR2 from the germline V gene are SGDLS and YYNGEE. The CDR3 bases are TGTGCCAGCGGACAGGGGGCGCAGGAGACCCAGTACTTC. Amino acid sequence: CASGQGAQETQYF. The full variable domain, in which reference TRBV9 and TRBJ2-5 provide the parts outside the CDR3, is DSGVTQTPKHLITATGQRVTLRCSPRSGDLSVYWYQQSLDQGLQFLIQYYNGEERAKGNILERFSAQQFPDLHSELNLSSLELGDSALYFCASGQGAQETQYFGPGTRLLVL.

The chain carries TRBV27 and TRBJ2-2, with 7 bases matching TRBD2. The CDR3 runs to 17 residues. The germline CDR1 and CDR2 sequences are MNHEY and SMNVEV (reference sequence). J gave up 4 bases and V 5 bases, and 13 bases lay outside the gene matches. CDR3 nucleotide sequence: TGTGCCAGCAGTCCACACTGGGGAGGGGCGAGCACCGGGGAGCTGTTTTTT. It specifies CASSPHWGGASTGELFF.

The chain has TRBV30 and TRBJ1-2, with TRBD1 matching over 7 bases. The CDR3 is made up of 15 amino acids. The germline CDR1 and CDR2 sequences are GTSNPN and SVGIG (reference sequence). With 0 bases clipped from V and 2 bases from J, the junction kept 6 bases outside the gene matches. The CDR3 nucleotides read TGTGCCTGGAGTGTACCCCCGACAGGGAACTATGGCTACACCTTC. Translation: CAWSVPPTGNYGYTF. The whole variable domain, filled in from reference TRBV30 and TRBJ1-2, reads SQTIHQWPATLVQPVGSPLSLECTVEGTSNPNLYWYRQAAGRGLQLLFYSVGIGQISSEVPQNLSASRPQDRQFILSSKKLLLSDSGFYLCAWSVPPTGNYGYTFGSGTRLTVV.

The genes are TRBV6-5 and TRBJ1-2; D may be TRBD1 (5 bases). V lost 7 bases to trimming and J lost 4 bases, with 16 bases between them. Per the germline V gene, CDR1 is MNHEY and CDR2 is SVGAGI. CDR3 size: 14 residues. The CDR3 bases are TGTGCCAGCAACGACCAGGGCACGGCCTATGGCTACACCTTC. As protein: CASNDQGTAYGYTF.

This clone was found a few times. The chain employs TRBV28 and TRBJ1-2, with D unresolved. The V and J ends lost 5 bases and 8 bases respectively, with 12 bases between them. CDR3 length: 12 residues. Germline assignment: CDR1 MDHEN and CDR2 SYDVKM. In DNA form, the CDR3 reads TGTGCCAGCAGTACCAATACTGGGGGCTACACCTTC. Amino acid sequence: CASSTNTGGYTF.

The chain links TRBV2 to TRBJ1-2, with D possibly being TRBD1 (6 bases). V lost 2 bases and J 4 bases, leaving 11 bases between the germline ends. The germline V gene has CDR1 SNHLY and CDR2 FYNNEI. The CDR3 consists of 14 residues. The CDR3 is CASSERGPAYGYTF. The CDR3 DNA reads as TGTGCCAGCAGTGAACGGGGGCCGGCCTATGGCTACACCTTC.

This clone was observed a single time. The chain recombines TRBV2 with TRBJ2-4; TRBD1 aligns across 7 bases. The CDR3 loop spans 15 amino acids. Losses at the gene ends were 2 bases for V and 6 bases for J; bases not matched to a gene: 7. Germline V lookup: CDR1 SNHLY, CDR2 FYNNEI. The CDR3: CASSERLGGLNIQYF. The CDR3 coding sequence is TGTGCCAGCAGTGAACGGTTAGGGGGCTTAAACATTCAGTACTTC.

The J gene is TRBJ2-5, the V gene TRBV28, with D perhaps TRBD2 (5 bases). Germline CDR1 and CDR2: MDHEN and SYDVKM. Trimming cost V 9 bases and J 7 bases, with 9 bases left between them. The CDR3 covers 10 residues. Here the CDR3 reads CASSERTQYF. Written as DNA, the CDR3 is TGTGCCAGTAGCGAAAGGACCCAGTACTTC.

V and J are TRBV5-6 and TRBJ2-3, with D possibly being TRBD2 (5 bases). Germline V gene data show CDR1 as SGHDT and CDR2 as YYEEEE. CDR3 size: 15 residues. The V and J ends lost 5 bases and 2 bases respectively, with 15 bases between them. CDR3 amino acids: CASRGLGEPTDTQYF. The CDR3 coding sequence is TGTGCCAGCAGGGGCCTTGGGGAGCCCACAGATACGCAGTATTTT. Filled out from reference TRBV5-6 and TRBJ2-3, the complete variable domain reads DAGVTQSPTHLIKTRGQQVTLRCSPKSGHDTVSWYQQALGQGPQFIFQYYEEEERQRGNFPDRFSGHQFPNYSSELNVNALLLGDSALYLCASRGLGEPTDTQYFGPGTRLTVL.

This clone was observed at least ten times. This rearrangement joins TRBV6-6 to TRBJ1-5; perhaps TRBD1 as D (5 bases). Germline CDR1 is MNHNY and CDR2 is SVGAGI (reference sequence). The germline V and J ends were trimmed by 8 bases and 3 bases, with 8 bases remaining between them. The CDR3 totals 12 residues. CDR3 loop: CASRGANQPQHF. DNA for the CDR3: TGTGCCAGCCGAGGGGCCAATCAGCCCCAGCATTTT.

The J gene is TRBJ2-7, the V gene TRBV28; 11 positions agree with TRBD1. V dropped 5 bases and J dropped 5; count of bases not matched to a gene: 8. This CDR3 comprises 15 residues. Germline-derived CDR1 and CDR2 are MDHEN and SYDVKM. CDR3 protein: CASSPPGQGDHEQYF. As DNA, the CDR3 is TGTGCCAGCAGTCCCCCGGGACAGGGGGACCACGAGCAGTACTTC.

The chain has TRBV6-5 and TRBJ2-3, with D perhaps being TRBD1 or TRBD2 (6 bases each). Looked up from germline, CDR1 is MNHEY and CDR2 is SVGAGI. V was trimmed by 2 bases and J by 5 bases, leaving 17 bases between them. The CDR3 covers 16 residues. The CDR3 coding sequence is TGTGCCAGCAGTTACGAGGGGGGCCCCTTAGGAGATACGCAGTATTTT. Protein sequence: CASSYEGGPLGDTQYF.

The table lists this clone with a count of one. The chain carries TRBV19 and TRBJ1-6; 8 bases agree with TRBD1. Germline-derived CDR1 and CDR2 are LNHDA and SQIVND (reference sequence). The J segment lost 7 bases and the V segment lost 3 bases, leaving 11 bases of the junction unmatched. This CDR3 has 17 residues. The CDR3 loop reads CASSMGRQGAYNSPLHF. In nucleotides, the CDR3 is TGTGCCAGTAGTATGGGTCGGCAGGGGGCTTACAATTCACCCCTCCACTTT.

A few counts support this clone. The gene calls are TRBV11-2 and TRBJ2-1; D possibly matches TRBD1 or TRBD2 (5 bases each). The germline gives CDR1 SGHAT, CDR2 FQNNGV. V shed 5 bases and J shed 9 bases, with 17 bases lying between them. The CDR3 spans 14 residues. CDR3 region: CASSRQQAEGEQFF. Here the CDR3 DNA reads TGTGCCAGCAGCCGCCAACAGGCCGAGGGTGAGCAGTTCTTC.